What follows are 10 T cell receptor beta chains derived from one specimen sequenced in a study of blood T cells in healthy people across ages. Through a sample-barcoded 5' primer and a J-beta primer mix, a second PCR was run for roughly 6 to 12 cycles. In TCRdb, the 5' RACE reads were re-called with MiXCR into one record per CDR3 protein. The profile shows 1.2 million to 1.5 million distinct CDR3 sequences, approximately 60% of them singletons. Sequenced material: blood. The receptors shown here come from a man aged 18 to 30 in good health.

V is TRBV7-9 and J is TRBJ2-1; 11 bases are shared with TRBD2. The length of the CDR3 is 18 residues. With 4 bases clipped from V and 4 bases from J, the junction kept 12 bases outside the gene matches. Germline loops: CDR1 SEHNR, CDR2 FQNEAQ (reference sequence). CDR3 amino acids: CASSSHPLAGGWYNEQFF. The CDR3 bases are TGTGCCAGCAGCTCCCACCCCCTAGCGGGGGGCTGGTACAATGAGCAGTTCTTC.

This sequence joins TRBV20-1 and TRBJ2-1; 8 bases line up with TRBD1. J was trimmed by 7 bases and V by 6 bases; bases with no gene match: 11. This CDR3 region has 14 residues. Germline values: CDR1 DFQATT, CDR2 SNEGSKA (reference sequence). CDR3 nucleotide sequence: TGCAGTGCGGACGACAGGGGATTCCCGAATGAGCAGTTCTTC. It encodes CSADDRGFPNEQFF.

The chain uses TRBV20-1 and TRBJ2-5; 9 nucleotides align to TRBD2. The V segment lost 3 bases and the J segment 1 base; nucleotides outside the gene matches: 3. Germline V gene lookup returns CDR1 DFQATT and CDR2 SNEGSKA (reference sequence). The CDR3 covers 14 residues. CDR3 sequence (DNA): TGCAGTGCTAGGCGGGGGGGGGTCCAAGAGACCCAGTACTTC. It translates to CSARRGGVQETQYF.

CDR3: CSAREGNEQFF. The CDR3, as DNA: TGCAGTGCTAGGGAGGGGAATGAGCAGTTCTTC. The chain uses TRBV20-1 and TRBJ2-1; a possible D gene is TRBD2 (6 bases). This CDR3 contains 11 residues. Per germline, CDR1 DFQATT and CDR2 SNEGSKA (reference sequence). Between the trimmed V and J ends, which lost 3 bases and 7 bases, there was a span of 7 bases.

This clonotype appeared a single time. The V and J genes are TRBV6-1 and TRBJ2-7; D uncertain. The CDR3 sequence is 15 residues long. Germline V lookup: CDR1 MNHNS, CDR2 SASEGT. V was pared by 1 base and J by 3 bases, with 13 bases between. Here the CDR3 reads CASSEGGWNSYEQYF. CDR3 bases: TGTGCCAGCAGTGAAGGAGGCTGGAACAGCTACGAGCAGTACTTC.

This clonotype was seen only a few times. CDR3 sequence: CASSLAGTATNEKLFF. The CDR3 bases are TGCGCCAGCAGCTTGGCGGGGACCGCAACTAATGAAAAACTGTTTTTT. The chain joins TRBV5-1 to TRBJ1-4, with a tentative D call TRBD1 (5 bases). The V gene's germline CDR1 is SGHRS and CDR2 YFSETQ. The CDR3 sequence is 16 residues long. V was pared by 0 bases and J by 0 bases, with 9 bases between.

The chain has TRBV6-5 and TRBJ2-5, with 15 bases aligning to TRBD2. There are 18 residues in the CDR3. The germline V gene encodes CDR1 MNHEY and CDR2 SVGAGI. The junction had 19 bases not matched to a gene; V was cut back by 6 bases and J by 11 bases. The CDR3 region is CASRLAGLAGGKEGQQYF. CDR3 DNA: TGTGCCAGCAGACTCGCCGGACTAGCGGGAGGGAAAGAAGGGCAGCAGTACTTC.

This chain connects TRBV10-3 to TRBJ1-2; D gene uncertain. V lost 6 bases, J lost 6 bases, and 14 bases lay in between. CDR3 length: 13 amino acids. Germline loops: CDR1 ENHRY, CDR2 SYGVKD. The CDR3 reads CAIRDYVSDGYTF. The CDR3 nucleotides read TGTGCCATCAGAGATTACGTCAGCGATGGCTACACCTTC.

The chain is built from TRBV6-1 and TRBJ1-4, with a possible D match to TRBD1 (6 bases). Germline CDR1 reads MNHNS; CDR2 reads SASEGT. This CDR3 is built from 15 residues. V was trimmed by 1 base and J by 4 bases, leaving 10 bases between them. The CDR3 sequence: CASSEGGGGNEKLFF. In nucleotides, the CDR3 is TGTGCCAGCAGTGAAGGAGGAGGGGGTAATGAAAAACTGTTTTTT.

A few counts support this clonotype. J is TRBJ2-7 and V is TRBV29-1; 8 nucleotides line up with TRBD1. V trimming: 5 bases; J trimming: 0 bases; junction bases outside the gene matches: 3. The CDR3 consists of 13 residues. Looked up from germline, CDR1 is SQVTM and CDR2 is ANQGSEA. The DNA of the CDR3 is TGCAGCGTTATAACAGGGGGCTCCTACGAGCAGTACTTC. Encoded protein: CSVITGGSYEQYF.